The rows below give T cell receptor beta chains drawn from one sample of a study of CD8+ T cells in alopecia areata. Clones were read by immunoSEQ multiplex PCR, and TCRdb kept only the in-frame ones, dropping some. The data contain 150,000 or so clones, about 90% of them singletons. This material consisted of CD8+ T cells sorted from blood, taken at week 0. Every receptor here comes from a human donor with alopecia areata. Each CDR3 is given with its conserved first and last residue. A D gene is named only where the DNA matches it firmly. For some rows the clone size is stated as once, few or many, or as a class when expanded; others skip it.

cdr3_aa cdr3_nt clone_size j_call v_call d_call
CASSPGTVVGGDEKLFF TGTGCCAGCAGCCCCGGGACAGTCGTCGGTGGGGATGAAAAACTGTTTTTT . TRBJ1-4 TRBV11-2 TRBD1
CASSVVPPPGQGLAGANVLTF TGTGCCAGCAGCGTAGTACCCCCTCCTGGACAGGGACTGGCTGGGGCCAACGTCCTGACTTTC . TRBJ2-6 TRBV9 TRBD1
CASSYAGLLTDTQYF TGTGCCAGCAGTTACGCAGGGCTTTTGACAGATACGCAGTATTTT . TRBJ2-3 TRBV6-5 .
CSAETSGLSSYEQYF TGCAGCGCCGAGACTAGCGGGCTGAGCTCCTACGAGCAGTACTTC . TRBJ2-7 TRBV29-1 TRBD2
CAATAANTDTQYF TGTGCCGCGACGGCAGCTAACACAGATACGCAGTATTTT few TRBJ2-3 TRBV27 .
CASTPGGDYYGYTF TGTGCCAGTACCCCGGGGGGGGACTACTATGGCTACACCTTC . TRBJ1-2 TRBV19 .
CASSLAPVGPNEKLFF TGTGCCAGCAGCTTAGCCCCTGTGGGGCCTAATGAAAAACTGTTTTTT . TRBJ1-4 TRBV11-2 .
CSALPQGRWEEAFF TGCAGCGCCCTGCCACAGGGGCGCTGGGAAGAAGCTTTCTTT once TRBJ1-1 TRBV29-1 TRBD1
CAWSVDGNTIYF TGTGCCTGGAGTGTAGATGGAAACACCATATATTTT . TRBJ1-3 TRBV30 .
CASSYSRTGVDEQYF TGTGCCAGCAGCTATTCCAGGACAGGGGTAGACGAGCAGTACTTC . TRBJ2-7 TRBV7-9 TRBD1
CASRTGTGGRQTQYF TGTGCCAGCAGGACGGGGACAGGCGGCCGTCAGACCCAGTACTTC . TRBJ2-5 TRBV28 TRBD1
CASSLATDYEQYF TGCGCCAGCAGCTTGGCAACCGACTACGAGCAGTACTTC . TRBJ2-7 TRBV5-1 .
CSALGLGNEQFF TGCAGCGCCCTGGGTTTGGGCAATGAGCAGTTCTTC . TRBJ2-1 TRBV29-1 .
CSVGGYNEQFF TGCAGCGTGGGGGGTTACAATGAGCAGTTCTTC few TRBJ2-1 TRBV29-1 .
CASSQEAGGGETQYF TGCGCCAGCAGCCAAGAAGCGGGAGGCGGAGAGACCCAGTACTTC . TRBJ2-5 TRBV4-1 TRBD2
CASSFPSGGSSYNEQFF TGTGCCAGCAGCTTCCCCAGCGGGGGAAGCTCCTACAATGAGCAGTTCTTC . TRBJ2-1 TRBV9 TRBD2
CASSDFRSGANVLTF TGTGCCAGCAGTGACTTCCGCTCTGGGGCCAACGTCCTGACTTTC . TRBJ2-6 TRBV2 .
CASSLTLNLLAGSYHPNTGELFF TGTGCCAGCAGCTTAACCCTTAACCTACTAGCGGGGTCCTATCACCCGAACACCGGGGAGCTGTTTTTT . TRBJ2-2 TRBV7-3 TRBD2
CASSPLPSGQETQYF TGTGCCAGCAGCCCTCTACCTAGCGGGCAAGAGACCCAGTACTTC . TRBJ2-5 TRBV14 TRBD2
CSVERDRRSSYNEQFF TGCAGCGTTGAACGCGACAGGAGAAGCTCCTACAATGAGCAGTTCTTC . TRBJ2-1 TRBV29-1 .
CSAPGQGGNTEAFF TGCAGCGCCCCGGGACAGGGGGGGAACACTGAAGCTTTCTTT . TRBJ1-1 TRBV29-1 TRBD1
CVWSISVGLGELFF TGTGTCTGGAGTATTTCGGTGGGGCTCGGGGAGCTGTTTTTT . TRBJ2-2 TRBV30 .
CASSLDGTGTFGYEQYF TGTGCCAGCAGCTTAGACGGCACCGGGACATTCGGGTACGAGCAGTACTTC . TRBJ2-7 TRBV11-2 .
CASSPGQGDYGYTF TGTGCCAGCAGTCCGGGACAGGGAGACTATGGCTACACCTTC . TRBJ1-2 TRBV27 TRBD1
CASSTNAGTGRSFYEQYF TGTGCCAGCAGTACAAACGCCGGGACAGGGCGATCCTTCTACGAGCAGTACTTC . TRBJ2-7 TRBV27 TRBD1
CASKDRALEAFF TGTGCCAGCAAGGACAGGGCCCTTGAAGCTTTCTTT . TRBJ1-1 TRBV2 TRBD1
CASSLVGKGGTEAFF TGTGCCAGCAGTTTAGTTGGGAAGGGAGGCACTGAAGCTTTCTTT . TRBJ1-1 TRBV27 .
CASSPGGGQNTEAFF TGTGCCAGCTCACCAGGGGGGGGACAGAACACTGAAGCTTTCTTT . TRBJ1-1 TRBV18 .
CSVEVGRPGELFF TGCAGCGTTGAGGTGGGGAGACCCGGGGAGCTGTTTTTT once TRBJ2-2 TRBV29-1 .
CSVVLAEPSYEQYF TGCAGCGTTGTTTTAGCGGAACCCTCCTACGAGCAGTACTTC . TRBJ2-7 TRBV29-1 .
CASSPYAEFDEQFF TGTGCCAGCAGTCCATACGCGGAGTTCGATGAGCAGTTCTTC . TRBJ2-1 TRBV27 .
CAWRLTPEAFF TGTGCCTGGAGGCTGACACCGGAAGCTTTCTTT . TRBJ1-1 TRBV30 .
CASSIQGATDTQYF TGTGCCAGTAGTATACAGGGGGCCACAGATACGCAGTATTTT . TRBJ2-3 TRBV19 TRBD1
CASSFRTSGRAPLYEQYF TGTGCCAGCAGCTTTCGGACTAGCGGGAGGGCTCCCCTTTACGAGCAGTACTTC . TRBJ2-7 TRBV7-6 TRBD2